The 9 T cell receptor beta chains below come from one sample, sequenced in a study of cytomegalovirus exposure and HLA in healthy donors. The PCR used 60 Vbeta and 13 Jbeta primers. TCRdb keeps only in-frame clones here, not all; method: immunoSEQ multiplex PCR. The table lists roughly 200,000 clones, 79% of them singletons. Specimen: PBMCs. The receptors come from a woman aged 30 to 39 in good health and CMV-seropositive.

CDR3 region: CASSPIAGPYEQYF. CDR3 bases: TGTGCCAGCAGCCCAATAGCGGGGCCGTACGAGCAGTACTTC. The chain joins TRBV7-8 to TRBJ2-7; 8 bases line up with TRBD2. Germline-derived CDR1 and CDR2 are SGHVS and FQNEAQ. With V trimmed by 5 bases and J by 4 bases, 7 bases remained unmatched. The CDR3 contains 14 residues.

The chain links TRBV5-1 to TRBJ2-2; the D gene is possibly TRBD2 (6 bases). Deletions cut 4 bases from V and 5 bases from J, with 15 bases between. The CDR3 covers 15 residues. Germline assignment: CDR1 SGHRS and CDR2 YFSETQ. CDR3 nucleotide sequence: TGCGCCAGCAGCCCAGAATGGGCGGGGACCGGGGAGCTGTTTTTT. This encodes CASSPEWAGTGELFF.

The chain carries TRBV4-3 and TRBJ2-2, with D maybe TRBD2 (5 bases). The V and J ends lost 0 bases and 7 bases respectively, with 15 bases between them. Per germline, CDR1 LGHNA and CDR2 YSLEER. This CDR3 has 16 amino acids. As DNA, the CDR3 is TGCGCCAGCAGCCAAGATTGGTCCGGGAAGGGCGGGGAGCTGTTTTTT. Amino acids: CASSQDWSGKGGELFF.

J is TRBJ2-3 and V is TRBV6-4; D not certain. CDR3 length equals 15 residues. The ends were cut back, 5 bases at V and 2 bases at J, with 14 bases in the middle. CDR1 is MRHNA, CDR2 SNTAGT, per germline. In nucleotides, the CDR3 is TGTGCCAGCAGTCAAACCCCCCAGTCCACAGATACGCAGTATTTT. It encodes CASSQTPQSTDTQYF.

V and J are TRBV9 and TRBJ1-2, with 7 nucleotides matching TRBD1. Trimming removed 4 bases from V and 4 bases from J; junction bases left unmatched: 13. This CDR3 is 16 amino acids long. Germline CDR1 is SGDLS and CDR2 is YYNGEE. The DNA of the CDR3 is TGTGCCAGCAGCAAACAGACAGGGCTTGCTAGCTATGGCTACACCTTC. Its translation: CASSKQTGLASYGYTF.

This chain connects TRBV29-1 to TRBJ1-4; D remains unclear. The CDR3 is made up of 11 amino acids. Germline CDR1 is SQVTM and CDR2 is ANQGSEA. Trimming took off 3 bases at V and 14 bases at J, with 13 bases between the two ends. The CDR3 spells CSVESSFRLFF. The CDR3 coding sequence is TGCAGCGTTGAGTCGAGTTTTCGGCTGTTTTTT.

This chain joins TRBV6-5 and TRBJ2-1; no definite D call. V dropped 2 bases and J dropped 9 bases, with 14 bases sitting between them. Germline lookup yields CDR1 MNHEY and CDR2 SVGAGI. This CDR3 is 14 amino acids long. The CDR3 sequence is CASSYDRRVGEQFF. The CDR3, as DNA: TGTGCCAGCAGTTACGATCGCCGGGTGGGTGAGCAGTTCTTC.

The CDR3 loop is CAWGQGARGNTIYF. The CDR3 DNA reads as TGTGCCTGGGGACAGGGGGCGCGGGGAAACACCATATATTTT. The chain couples TRBV30 to TRBJ1-3; 11 bases fit TRBD1. This CDR3 is built from 14 residues. Germline CDR1 is GTSNPN and CDR2 is SVGIG (reference sequence). The V gene end was trimmed by 5 bases and the J gene end by 4 bases; junction bases not matched to a gene: 4.

In its sample, this clone was seen a few times. This chain connects TRBV18 to TRBJ1-4; a weak D match, TRBD1 (6 bases). This CDR3 is 15 amino acids long. The V gene's germline CDR1 is KGHSH and CDR2 LQKENI. V lost 3 bases and J lost 8, with 16 bases in between. The CDR3 DNA is TGTGCCAGCTCACCCGAGCCGGGACAAAAGGAAAAACTGTTTTTT. This translates into CASSPEPGQKEKLFF.